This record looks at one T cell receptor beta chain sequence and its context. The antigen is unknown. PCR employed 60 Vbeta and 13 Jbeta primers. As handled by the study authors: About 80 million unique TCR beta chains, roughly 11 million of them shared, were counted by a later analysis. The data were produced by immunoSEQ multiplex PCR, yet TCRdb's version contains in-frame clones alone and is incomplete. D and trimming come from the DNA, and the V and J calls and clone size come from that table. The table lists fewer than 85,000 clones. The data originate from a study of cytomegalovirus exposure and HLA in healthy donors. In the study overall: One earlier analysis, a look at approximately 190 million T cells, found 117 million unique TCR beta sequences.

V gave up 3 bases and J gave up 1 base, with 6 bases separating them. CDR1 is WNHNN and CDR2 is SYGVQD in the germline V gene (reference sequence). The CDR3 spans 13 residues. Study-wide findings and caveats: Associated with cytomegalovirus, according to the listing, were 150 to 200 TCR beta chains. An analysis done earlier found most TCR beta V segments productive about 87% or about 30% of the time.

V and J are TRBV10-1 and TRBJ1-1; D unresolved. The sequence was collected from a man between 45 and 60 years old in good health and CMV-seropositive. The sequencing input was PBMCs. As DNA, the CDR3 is TGCGCCAGCAGTGATGGAGAGAACACTGAAGCTTTCTTT. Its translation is CASSDGENTEAFF.